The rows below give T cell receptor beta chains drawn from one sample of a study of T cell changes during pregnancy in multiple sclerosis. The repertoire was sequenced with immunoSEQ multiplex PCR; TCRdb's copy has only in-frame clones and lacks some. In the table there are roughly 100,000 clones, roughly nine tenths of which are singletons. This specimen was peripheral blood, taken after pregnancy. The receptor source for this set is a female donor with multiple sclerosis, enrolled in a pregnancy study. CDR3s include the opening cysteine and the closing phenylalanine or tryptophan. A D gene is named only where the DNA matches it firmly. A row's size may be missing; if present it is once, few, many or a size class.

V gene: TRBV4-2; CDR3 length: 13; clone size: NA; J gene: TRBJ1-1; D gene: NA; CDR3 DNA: TGTGCCAGCAGGATACAGGGGAACACTGAAGCTTTCTTT; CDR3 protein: CASRIQGNTEAFF
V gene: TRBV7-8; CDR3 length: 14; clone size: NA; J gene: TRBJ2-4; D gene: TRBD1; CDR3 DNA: TGTGCCAGCAGCCTTAGACAGGGTAGGGACATTCAGTACTTC; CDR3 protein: CASSLRQGRDIQYF
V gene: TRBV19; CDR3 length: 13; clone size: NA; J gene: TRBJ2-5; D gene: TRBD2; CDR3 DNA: TGTGCCAGTAGAATCACGGGGGGGGAGACCCAGTACTTC; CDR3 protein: CASRITGGETQYF
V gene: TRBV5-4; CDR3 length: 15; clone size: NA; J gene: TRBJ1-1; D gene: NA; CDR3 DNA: TGTGCCAGCAGCTTGGAAACAGGGATGAACACTGAAGCTTTCTTT; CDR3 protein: CASSLETGMNTEAFF
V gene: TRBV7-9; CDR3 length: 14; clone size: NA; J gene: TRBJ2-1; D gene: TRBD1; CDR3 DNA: TGTGCCAGCAGCCTAAGGACAGGGAGAAATGAGCAGTTCTTC; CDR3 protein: CASSLRTGRNEQFF
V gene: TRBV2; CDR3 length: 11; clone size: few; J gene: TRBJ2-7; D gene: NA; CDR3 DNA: TGTGCCAGCAGGAGAACCTACGAGCAGTACTTC; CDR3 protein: CASRRTYEQYF
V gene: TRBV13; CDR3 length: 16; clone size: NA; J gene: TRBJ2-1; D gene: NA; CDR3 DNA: TGTGCCAGCAAAGGAGTTACAGGGAGTTCCTACAATGAGCAGTTCTTC; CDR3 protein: CASKGVTGSSYNEQFF
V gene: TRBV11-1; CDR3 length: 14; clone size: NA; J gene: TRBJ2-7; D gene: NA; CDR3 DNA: TGTGCCAGCAGCCCAACCGGGGGACTGCTCGAGCAGTACTTC; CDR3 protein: CASSPTGGLLEQYF
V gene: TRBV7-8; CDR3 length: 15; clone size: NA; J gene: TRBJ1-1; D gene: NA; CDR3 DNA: TGTGCCAGCAGCCCAAACAGTAACATGAACACTGAAGCTTTCTTT; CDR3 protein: CASSPNSNMNTEAFF
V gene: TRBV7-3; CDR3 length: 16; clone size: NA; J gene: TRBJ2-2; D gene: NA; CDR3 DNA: TGTGCCAGCAGCTTATCCGGGGGGCAGTACACCGGGGAGCTGTTTTTT; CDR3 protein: CASSLSGGQYTGELFF
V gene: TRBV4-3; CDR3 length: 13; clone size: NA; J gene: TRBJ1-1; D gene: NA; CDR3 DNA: TGCGCCAGCAGCCAAACAGGGATAGCTGGAGCTTTCTTT; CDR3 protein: CASSQTGIAGAFF
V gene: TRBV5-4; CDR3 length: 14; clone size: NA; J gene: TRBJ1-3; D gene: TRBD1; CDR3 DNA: TGTGCCAGCAGCTTACAGGGGGTGGGAAACACCATATATTTT; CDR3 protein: CASSLQGVGNTIYF
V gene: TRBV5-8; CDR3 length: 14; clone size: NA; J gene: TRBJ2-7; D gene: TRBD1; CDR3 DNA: TGTGCCAGCAGCCCGAGGACAGGTATCCACGAGCAGTACTTC; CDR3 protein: CASSPRTGIHEQYF
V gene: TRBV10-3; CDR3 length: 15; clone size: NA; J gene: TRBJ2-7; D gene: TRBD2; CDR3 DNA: TGTGCCATCAGACCTACTAGCGGGAGACCCTACGAGCAGTACTTC; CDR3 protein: CAIRPTSGRPYEQYF
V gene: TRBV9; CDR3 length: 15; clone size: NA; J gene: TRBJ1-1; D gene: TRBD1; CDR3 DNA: TGTGCCAGCAGCCGGACAGGGGGTCCGAACACTGAAGCTTTCTTT; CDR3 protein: CASSRTGGPNTEAFF
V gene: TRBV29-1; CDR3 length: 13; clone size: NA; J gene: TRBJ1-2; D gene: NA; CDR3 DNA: TGCAGCGTTGAAGATGTAGGGGGACATGGCTACACCTTC; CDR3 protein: CSVEDVGGHGYTF
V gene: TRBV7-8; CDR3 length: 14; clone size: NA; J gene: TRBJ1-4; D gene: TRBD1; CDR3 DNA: TGTGCCAGCAGCGCTCTGACAGGGACCGAAAAACTGTTTTTT; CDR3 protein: CASSALTGTEKLFF
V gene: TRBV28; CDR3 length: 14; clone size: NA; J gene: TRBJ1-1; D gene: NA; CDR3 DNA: TGTGCCAGCAGTTTGGACACAGGCCCGAGTGAAGCTTTCTTT; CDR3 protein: CASSLDTGPSEAFF
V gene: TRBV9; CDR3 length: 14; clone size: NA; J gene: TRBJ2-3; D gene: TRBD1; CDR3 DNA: TGTGCCAGCAGCCCAGTACAGGGGTGGGATACGCAGTATTTT; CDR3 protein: CASSPVQGWDTQYF
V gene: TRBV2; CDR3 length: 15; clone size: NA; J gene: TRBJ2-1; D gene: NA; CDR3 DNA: TGTGCCAGCAGCCCGGGACGAAGGGGGTTCAATGAGCAGTTCTTC; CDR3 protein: CASSPGRRGFNEQFF